This T cell receptor (beta chain) was obtained from a study of T cell repertoires in cytomegalovirus infection. The germline CDR1 and CDR2 sequences are LNHDA and SQIVND (reference sequence). The CDR3 totals 12 residues. V gave up 5 bases and J gave up 9 bases, with 11 bases separating them. In TCRdb, the reads were re-called with MiXCR into one record per CDR3 protein. The sample has 370,000 or so distinct CDR3 sequences, about 35% seen once. About this clonotype: As yet, its antigen is unknown.

The V gene is TRBV19, the J gene TRBJ2-1; D may correspond to TRBD1 or TRBD2 (5 bases each). The sequencing used cultured PBMCs, collected from culture after CMV antigen stimulation. This TCR was recovered from a human donor in good health (CMV status not recorded). Some clones in this sample may be carry-over from other donors' samples. The CDR3 DNA reads as TGTGCCAGTAGTGGGGCGGGCTCTGAGCAGTTCTTC. Translated: CASSGAGSEQFF.